This TCR beta chain was obtained from a study of human T cells and chemical hapten exposure. In the authors' workflow: Per sample, the median was around 100,000 TCRs, with values from around 25,000 to 690,000. MiXCR, run by TCRdb on the RACE reads, gives a single entry per CDR3 protein. The V and J calls, along with clone size, are taken from TCRdb and not from the paper's own processing. This table holds more than 75,000 distinct CDR3 sequences, roughly 8.6% found once. Stated time point: healthy volunteer bleed at 6 weeks. The authors' total RNA extraction used unfractionated whole blood. V was pared by 3 bases and J by 6 bases, with 11 bases between. Germline V gene data show CDR1 as LGHDT and CDR2 as YNNKEL (reference sequence). The CDR3 loop spans 13 amino acids.

The sequencing sample was made of whole blood. The source is a male donor in good health. Some clones in this sample may be carry-over from other donors' samples. V and J are TRBV3-1 and TRBJ1-1, with no clear D. CDR3 DNA sequence: TGTGCCAGCAGCCAGGAGATACGGTCTGAAGCTTTCTTT. Its protein product is CASSQEIRSEAFF. Based on the CDR3 plus reference TRBV3-1 and TRBJ1-1, the full variable domain is DTAVSQTPKYLVTQMGNDKSIKCEQNLGHDTMYWYKQDSKKFLKIMFSYNNKELIINETVPNRFSPKSPDKAHLNLHINSLELGDSAVYFCASSQEIRSEAFFGQGTRLTVV.